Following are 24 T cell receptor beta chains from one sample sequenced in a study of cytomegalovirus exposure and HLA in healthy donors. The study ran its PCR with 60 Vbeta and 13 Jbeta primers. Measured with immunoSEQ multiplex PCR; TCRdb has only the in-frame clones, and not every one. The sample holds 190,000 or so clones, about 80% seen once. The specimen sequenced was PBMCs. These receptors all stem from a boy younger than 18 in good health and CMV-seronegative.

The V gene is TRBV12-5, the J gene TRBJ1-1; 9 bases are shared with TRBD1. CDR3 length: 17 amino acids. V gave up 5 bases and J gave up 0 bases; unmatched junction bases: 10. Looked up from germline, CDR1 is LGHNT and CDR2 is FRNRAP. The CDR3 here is CASGPTGTGIMNTEAFF. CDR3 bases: TGTGCTAGTGGTCCTACCGGGACAGGGATTATGAACACTGAAGCTTTCTTT. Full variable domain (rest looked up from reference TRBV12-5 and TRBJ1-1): DARVTQTPRHKVTEMGQEVTMRCQPILGHNTVFWYRQTMMQGLELLAYFRNRAPLDDSGMPKDRFSAEMPDATLATLKIQPSEPRDSAVYFCASGPTGTGIMNTEAFFGQGTRLTVV.

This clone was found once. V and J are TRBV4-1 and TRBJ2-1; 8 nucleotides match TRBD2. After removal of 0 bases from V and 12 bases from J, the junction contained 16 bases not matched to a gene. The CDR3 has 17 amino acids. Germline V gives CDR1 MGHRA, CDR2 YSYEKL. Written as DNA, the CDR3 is TGCGCCAGCAGCCAAGATTGGGATTTGGGCGGGGGGCAGGGGCAGTTCTTC. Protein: CASSQDWDLGGGQGQFF.

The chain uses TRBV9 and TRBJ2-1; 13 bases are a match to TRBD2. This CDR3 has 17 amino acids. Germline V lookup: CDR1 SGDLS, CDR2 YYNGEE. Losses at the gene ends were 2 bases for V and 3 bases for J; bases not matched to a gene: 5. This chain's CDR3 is CASSVTSGRAVYNEQFF. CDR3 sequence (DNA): TGTGCCAGCAGCGTCACTAGCGGGAGGGCCGTCTACAATGAGCAGTTCTTC. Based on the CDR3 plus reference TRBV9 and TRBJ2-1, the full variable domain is DSGVTQTPKHLITATGQRVTLRCSPRSGDLSVYWYQQSLDQGLQFLIQYYNGEERAKGNILERFSAQQFPDLHSELNLSSLELGDSALYFCASSVTSGRAVYNEQFFGPGTRLTVL.

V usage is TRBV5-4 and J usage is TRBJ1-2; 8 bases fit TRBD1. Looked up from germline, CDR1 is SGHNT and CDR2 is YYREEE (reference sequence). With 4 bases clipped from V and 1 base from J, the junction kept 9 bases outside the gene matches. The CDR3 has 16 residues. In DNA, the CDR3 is TGTGCCAGCAGCAGCGACAGGGGACAATTTAACTATGGCTACACCTTC. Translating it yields CASSSDRGQFNYGYTF. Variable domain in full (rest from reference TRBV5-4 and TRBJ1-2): ETGVTQSPTHLIKTRGQQVTLRCSSQSGHNTVSWYQQALGQGPQFIFQYYREEENGRGNFPPRFSGLQFPNYSSELNVNALELDDSALYLCASSSDRGQFNYGYTFGSGTRLTVV.

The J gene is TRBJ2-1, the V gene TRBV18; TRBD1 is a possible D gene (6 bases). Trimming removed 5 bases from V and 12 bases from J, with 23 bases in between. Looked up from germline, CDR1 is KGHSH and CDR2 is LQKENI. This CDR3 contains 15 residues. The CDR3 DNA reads TGTGCCAGCTCATCTTCTTCGACAGGCACCTCGATGCAGTTCTTC. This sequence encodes CASSSSSTGTSMQFF.

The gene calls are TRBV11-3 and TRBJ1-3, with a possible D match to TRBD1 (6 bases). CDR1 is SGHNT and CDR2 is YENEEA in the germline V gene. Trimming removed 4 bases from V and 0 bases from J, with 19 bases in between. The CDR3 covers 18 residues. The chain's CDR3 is CASSYKGGVGYSGNTIYF. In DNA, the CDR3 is TGTGCCAGCAGCTACAAAGGGGGAGTAGGATACTCTGGAAACACCATATATTTT.

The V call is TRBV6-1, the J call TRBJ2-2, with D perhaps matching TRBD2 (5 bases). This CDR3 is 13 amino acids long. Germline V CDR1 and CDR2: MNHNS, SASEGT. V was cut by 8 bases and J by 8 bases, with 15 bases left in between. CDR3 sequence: CASGSFLPGELFF. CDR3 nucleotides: TGTGCCAGCGGGAGTTTCCTTCCGGGGGAGCTGTTTTTT.

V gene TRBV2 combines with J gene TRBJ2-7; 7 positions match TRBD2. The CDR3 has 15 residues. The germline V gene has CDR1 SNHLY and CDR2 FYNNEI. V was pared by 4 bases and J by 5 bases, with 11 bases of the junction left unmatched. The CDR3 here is CASSALGRVRDEQYF. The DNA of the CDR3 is TGTGCCAGCAGTGCCCTGGGGAGGGTTCGCGACGAGCAGTACTTC.

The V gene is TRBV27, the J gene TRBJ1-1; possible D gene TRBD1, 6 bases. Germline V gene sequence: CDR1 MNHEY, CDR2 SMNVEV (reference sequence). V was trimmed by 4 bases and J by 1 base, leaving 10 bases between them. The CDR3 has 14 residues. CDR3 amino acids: CASSWGHENTEAFF. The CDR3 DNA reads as TGTGCCAGCAGTTGGGGACACGAGAACACTGAAGCTTTCTTT.

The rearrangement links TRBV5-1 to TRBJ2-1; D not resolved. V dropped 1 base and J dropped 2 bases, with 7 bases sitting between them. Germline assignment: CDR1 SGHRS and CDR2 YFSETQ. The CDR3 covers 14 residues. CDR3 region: CASSLTQTYNEQFF. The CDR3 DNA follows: TGCGCCAGCAGCTTGACGCAGACCTACAATGAGCAGTTCTTC.

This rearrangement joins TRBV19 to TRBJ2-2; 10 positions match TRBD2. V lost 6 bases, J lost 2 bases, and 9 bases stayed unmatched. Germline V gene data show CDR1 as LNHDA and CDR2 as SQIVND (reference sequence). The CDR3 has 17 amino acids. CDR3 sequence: CASRSGRAPTNTGELFF. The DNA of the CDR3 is TGTGCCAGTAGGAGCGGGAGGGCCCCAACTAACACCGGGGAGCTGTTTTTT.

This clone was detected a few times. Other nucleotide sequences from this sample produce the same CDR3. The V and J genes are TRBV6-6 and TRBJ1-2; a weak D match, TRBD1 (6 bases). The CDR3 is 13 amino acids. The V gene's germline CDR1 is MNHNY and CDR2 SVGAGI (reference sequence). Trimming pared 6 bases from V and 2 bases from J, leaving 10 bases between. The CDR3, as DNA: TGTGCCAGCAGCCTTACAGGGAACTATGGCTACACCTTC. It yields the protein CASSLTGNYGYTF.

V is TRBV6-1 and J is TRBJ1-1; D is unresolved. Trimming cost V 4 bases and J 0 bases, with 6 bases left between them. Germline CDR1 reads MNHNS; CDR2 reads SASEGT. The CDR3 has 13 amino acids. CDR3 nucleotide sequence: TGTGCCAGCAGTGCGGACTTGAACACTGAAGCTTTCTTT. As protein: CASSADLNTEAFF.

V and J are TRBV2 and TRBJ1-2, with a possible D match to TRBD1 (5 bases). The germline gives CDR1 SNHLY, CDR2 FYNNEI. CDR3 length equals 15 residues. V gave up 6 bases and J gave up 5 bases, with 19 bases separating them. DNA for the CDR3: TGTGCCAGCAGCTGGTCGGTTGGGACTGGGTATGGCTACACCTTC. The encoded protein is CASSWSVGTGYGYTF.

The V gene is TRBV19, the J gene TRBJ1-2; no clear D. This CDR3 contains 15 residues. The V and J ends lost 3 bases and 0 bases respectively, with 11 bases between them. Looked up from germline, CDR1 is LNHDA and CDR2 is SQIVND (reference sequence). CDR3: CASSMRAGTNYGYTF. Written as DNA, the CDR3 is TGTGCCAGTAGTATGCGGGCAGGCACTAACTATGGCTACACCTTC.

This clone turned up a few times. Here the CDR3 reads CASLEPADGYTF. The CDR3 nucleotides are TGTGCCAGCTTAGAGCCGGCGGATGGCTACACCTTC. This chain links TRBV6-5 with TRBJ1-2; D is unresolved. Germline assignment: CDR1 MNHEY and CDR2 SVGAGI. V shed 8 bases and J shed 6 bases, with 13 bases lying between them. CDR3 length: 12 amino acids.

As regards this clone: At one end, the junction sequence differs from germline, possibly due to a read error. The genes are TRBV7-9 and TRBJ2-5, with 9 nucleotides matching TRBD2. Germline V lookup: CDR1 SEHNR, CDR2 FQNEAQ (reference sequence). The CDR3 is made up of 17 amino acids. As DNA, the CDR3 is TGTTCCAGCAGCCAAAGGAGGCTAGCGGGACTACAAGAGACCCAGTACTTC. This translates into CSSSQRRLAGLQETQYF.

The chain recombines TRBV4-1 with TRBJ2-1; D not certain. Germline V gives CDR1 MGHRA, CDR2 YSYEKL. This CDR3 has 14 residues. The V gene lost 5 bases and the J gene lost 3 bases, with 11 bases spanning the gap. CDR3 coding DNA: TGCGCCAGCAGCGCTGACACATACTACAATGAGCAGTTCTTC. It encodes CASSADTYYNEQFF.

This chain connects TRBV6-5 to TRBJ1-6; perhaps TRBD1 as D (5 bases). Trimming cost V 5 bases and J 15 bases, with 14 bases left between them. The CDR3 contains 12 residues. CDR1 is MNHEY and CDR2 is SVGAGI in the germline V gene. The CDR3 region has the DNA TGTGCCAGCAGTCAAGCGGGGGACGTCCTCCACTTT. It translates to CASSQAGDVLHF.

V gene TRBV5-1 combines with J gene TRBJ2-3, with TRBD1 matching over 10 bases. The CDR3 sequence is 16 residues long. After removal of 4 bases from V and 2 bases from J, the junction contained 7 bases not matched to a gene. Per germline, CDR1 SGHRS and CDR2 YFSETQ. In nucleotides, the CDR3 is TGCGCCAGCAGCGGGGGGGACAGGGGTAACACAGATACGCAGTATTTT. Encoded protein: CASSGGDRGNTDTQYF.

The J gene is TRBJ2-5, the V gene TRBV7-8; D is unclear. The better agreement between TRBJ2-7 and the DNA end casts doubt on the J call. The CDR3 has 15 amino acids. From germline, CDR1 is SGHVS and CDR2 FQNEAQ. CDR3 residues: CASSLALQTNYEQYF. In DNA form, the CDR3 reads TGTGCCAGCAGCTTAGCGCTGCAGACCAACTACGAGCAGTACTTC.

The CDR3: CASSDPGTVHYNEQFF. The CDR3, as DNA: TGTGCCAGCAGTGACCCTGGGACAGTCCATTACAATGAGCAGTTCTTC. The chain uses TRBV25-1 and TRBJ2-1; 7 nucleotides align to TRBD1. CDR3 length: 16 residues. J gave up 4 bases and V 3 bases, and 9 bases lay outside the gene matches. Germline V CDR1 and CDR2: MGHDK, SYGVNS.

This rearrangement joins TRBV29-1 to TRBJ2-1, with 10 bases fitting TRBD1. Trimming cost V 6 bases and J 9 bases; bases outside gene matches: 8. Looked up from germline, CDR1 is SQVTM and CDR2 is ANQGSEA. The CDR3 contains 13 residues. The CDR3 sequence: CSVAGTGASEQFF. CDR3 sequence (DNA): TGCAGCGTCGCCGGGACAGGGGCCTCTGAGCAGTTCTTC.

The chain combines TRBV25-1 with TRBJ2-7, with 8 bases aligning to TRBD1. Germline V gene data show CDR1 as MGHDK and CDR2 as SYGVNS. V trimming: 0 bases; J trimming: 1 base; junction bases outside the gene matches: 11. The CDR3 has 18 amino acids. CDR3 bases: TGTGCCAGCAGTGAATACTTAATGACAGGGGACAGATCCTACGAGCAGTACTTC. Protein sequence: CASSEYLMTGDRSYEQYF.